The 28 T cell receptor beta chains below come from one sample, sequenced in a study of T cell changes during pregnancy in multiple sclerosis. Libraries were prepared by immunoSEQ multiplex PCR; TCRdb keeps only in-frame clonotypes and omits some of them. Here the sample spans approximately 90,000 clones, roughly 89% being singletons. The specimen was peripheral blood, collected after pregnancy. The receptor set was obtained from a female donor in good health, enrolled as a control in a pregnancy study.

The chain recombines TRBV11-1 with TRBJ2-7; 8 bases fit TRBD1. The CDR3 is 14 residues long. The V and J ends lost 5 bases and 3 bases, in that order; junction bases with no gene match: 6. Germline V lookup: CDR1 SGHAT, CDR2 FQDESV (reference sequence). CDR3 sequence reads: CASSRAGQGYEQYF. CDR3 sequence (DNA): TGTGCCAGCAGCCGAGCCGGACAGGGCTACGAGCAGTACTTC.

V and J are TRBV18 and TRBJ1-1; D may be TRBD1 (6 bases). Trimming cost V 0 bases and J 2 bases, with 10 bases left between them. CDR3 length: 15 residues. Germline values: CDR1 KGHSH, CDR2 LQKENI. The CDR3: CASSPPRDTNTEAFF. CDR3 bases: TGTGCCAGCTCACCACCGAGGGACACAAACACTGAAGCTTTCTTT.

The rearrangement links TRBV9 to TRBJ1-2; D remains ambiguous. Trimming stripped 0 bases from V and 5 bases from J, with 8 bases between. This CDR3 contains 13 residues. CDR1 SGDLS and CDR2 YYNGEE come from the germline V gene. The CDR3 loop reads CASSVEQNYGYTF. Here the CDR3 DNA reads TGTGCCAGCAGCGTAGAACAAAATTATGGCTACACCTTC.

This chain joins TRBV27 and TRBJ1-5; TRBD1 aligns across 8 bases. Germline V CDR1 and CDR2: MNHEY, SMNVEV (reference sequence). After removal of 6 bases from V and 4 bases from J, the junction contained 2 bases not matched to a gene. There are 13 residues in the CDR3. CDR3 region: CASSYRGNQPQHF. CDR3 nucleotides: TGTGCCAGCAGCTACAGGGGGAATCAGCCCCAGCATTTT.

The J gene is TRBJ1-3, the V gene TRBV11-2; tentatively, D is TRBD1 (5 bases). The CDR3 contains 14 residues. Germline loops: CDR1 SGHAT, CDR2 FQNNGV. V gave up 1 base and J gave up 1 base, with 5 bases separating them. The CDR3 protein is CASSLAGSGNTIYF. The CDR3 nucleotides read TGTGCCAGCAGCTTAGCAGGGTCTGGAAACACCATATATTTT.

The DNA for the CDR3 is TGTGCCAGTAGTACTCCCTTCGGGGCCAACGTCCTGACTTTC. Translated: CASSTPFGANVLTF. The V and J genes are TRBV19 and TRBJ2-6; D gene uncertain. With 4 bases removed from V and 4 bases from J, the gap between germline ends came to 8 bases. Germline assignment: CDR1 LNHDA and CDR2 SQIVND (reference sequence). CDR3 length: 14 residues.

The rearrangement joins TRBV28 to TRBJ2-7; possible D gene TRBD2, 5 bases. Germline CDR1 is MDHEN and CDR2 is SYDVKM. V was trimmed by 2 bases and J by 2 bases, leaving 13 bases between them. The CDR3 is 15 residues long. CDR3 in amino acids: CASSLIGLAAYEQYF. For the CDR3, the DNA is TGTGCCAGCAGTTTAATAGGGCTAGCTGCCTACGAGCAGTACTTC.

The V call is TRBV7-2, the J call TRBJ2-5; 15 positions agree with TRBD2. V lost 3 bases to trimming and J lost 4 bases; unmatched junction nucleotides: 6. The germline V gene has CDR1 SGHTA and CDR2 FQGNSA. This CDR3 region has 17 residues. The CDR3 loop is CASSFGLAGGPLETQYF. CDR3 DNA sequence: TGTGCCAGCAGCTTCGGACTAGCGGGGGGGCCGTTAGAGACCCAGTACTTC.

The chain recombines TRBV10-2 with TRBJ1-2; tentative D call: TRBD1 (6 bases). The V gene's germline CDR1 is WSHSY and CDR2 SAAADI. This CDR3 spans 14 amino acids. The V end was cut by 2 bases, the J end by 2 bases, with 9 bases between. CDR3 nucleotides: TGCGCCAGCAGTGAGACAGGGAGAAACTATGGCTACACCTTC. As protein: CASSETGRNYGYTF.

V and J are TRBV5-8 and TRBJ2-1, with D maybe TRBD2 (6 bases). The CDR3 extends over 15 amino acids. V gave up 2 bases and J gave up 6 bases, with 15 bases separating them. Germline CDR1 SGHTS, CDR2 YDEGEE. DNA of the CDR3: TGTGCCAGCAGCTTCGGGAGTGCCCCATCCAATGAGCAGTTCTTC. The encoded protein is CASSFGSAPSNEQFF.

The CDR3 loop reads CASSSAGQTYNEQFF. The CDR3 DNA sequence: TGCGCCAGCAGCTCGGCGGGGCAAACCTACAATGAGCAGTTCTTC. The rearrangement uses TRBV5-1 and TRBJ2-1, with D tentatively TRBD2 (6 bases). Looked up from germline, CDR1 is SGHRS and CDR2 is YFSETQ. V was trimmed by 3 bases and J by 2 bases, leaving 12 bases between them. The CDR3 is 15 residues long. The full variable domain, in which reference TRBV5-1 and TRBJ2-1 provide the parts outside the CDR3, is KAGVTQTPRYLIKTRGQQVTLSCSPISGHRSVSWYQQTPGQGLQFLFEYFSETQRNKGNFPGRFSGRQFSNSRSEMNVSTLELGDSALYLCASSSAGQTYNEQFFGPGTRLTVL.

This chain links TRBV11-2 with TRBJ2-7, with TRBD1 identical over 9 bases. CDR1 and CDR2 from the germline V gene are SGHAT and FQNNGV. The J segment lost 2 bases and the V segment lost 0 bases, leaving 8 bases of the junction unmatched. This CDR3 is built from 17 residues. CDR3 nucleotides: TGTGCCAGCAGCTTAGATATTTTCGGGACAGGGACCTACGAGCAGTACTTC. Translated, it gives CASSLDIFGTGTYEQYF. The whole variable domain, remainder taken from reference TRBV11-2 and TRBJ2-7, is EAGVAQSPRYKIIEKRQSVAFWCNPISGHATLYWYQQILGQGPKLLIQFQNNGVVDDSQLPKDRFSAERLKGVDSTLKIQPAKLEDSAVYLCASSLDIFGTGTYEQYFGPGTRLTVT.

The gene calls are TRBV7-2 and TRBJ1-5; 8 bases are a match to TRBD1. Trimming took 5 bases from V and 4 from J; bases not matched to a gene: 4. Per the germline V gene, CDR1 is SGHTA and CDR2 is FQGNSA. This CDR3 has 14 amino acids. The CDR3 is CASSRRDRNQPQHF. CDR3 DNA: TGTGCCAGCAGCCGCCGGGACAGGAATCAGCCCCAGCATTTT.

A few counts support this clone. CDR3 in DNA: TGTGCCAGCAGCCAAGACAGGGGACCCTCTAATTCACCCCTCCACTTT. Protein: CASSQDRGPSNSPLHF. The gene calls are TRBV7-2 and TRBJ1-6, with 8 bases that match TRBD1. The CDR3 has 16 amino acids. In germline, CDR1 is SGHTA, CDR2 FQGNSA. V trimming: 5 bases; J trimming: 6 bases; junction bases outside the gene matches: 9.

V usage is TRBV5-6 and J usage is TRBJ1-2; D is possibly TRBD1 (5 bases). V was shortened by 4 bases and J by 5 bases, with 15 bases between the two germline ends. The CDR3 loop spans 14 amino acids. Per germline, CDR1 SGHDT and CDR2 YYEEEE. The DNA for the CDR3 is TGTGCCAGCAGCCCCGGGGCAGGGAGGTATGGCTACACCTTC. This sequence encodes CASSPGAGRYGYTF.

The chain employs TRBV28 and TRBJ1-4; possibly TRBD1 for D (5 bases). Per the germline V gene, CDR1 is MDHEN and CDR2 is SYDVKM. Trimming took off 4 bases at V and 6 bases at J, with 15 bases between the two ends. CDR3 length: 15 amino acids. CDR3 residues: CASSSKTAYYEKLFF. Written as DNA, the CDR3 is TGTGCCAGCAGTTCCAAGACAGCCTACTATGAAAAACTGTTTTTT.

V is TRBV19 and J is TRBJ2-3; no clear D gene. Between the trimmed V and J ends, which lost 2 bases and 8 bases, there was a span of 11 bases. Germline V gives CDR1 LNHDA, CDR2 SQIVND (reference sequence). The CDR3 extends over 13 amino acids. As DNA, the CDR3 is TGTGCCAGTAGTATACCCCCAACTGTTACGCAGTATTTT. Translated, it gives CASSIPPTVTQYF.

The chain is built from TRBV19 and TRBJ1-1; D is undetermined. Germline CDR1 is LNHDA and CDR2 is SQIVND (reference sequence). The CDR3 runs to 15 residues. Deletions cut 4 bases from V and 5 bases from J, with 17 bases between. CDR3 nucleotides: TGTGCCAGTAGTAACCGACCCCCGAGGGAGACTGAAGCTTTCTTT. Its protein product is CASSNRPPRETEAFF.

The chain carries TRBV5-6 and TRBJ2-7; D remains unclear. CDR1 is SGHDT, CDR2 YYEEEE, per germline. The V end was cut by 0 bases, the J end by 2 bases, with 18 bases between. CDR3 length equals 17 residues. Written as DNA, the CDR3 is TGTGCCAGCAGCTTGGCCAGTGGGCCCTCCCGAACCTACGAGCAGTACTTC. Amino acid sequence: CASSLASGPSRTYEQYF. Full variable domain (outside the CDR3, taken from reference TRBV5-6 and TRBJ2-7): DAGVTQSPTHLIKTRGQQVTLRCSPKSGHDTVSWYQQALGQGPQFIFQYYEEEERQRGNFPDRFSGHQFPNYSSELNVNALLLGDSALYLCASSLASGPSRTYEQYFGPGTRLTVT.

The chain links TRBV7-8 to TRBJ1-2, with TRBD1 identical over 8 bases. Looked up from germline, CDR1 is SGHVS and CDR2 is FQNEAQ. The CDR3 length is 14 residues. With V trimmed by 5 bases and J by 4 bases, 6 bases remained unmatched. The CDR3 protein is CASSKTGAAYGYTF. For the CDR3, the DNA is TGTGCCAGCAGCAAGACAGGGGCCGCCTATGGCTACACCTTC.

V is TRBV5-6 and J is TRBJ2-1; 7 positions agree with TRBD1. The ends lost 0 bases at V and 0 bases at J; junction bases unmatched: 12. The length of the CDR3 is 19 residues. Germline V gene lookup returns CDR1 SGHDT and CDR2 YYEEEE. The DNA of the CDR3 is TGTGCCAGCAGCTTGGCCGAGGCAGGGGGAAGTTTCTCCTACAATGAGCAGTTCTTC. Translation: CASSLAEAGGSFSYNEQFF.

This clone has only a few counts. The CDR3 loop reads CASSRAGSSQGHGYTF. CDR3 nucleotide sequence: TGTGCCAGCAGCCGAGCAGGGTCCTCCCAAGGGCATGGCTACACCTTC. The chain uses TRBV11-2 and TRBJ1-2; D is possibly TRBD1 (5 bases). V was shortened by 5 bases and J by 6 bases, with 22 bases between the two germline ends. The germline V gene encodes CDR1 SGHAT and CDR2 FQNNGV. The CDR3 contains 16 residues. The full variable domain, rest sourced from reference TRBV11-2 and TRBJ1-2, is EAGVAQSPRYKIIEKRQSVAFWCNPISGHATLYWYQQILGQGPKLLIQFQNNGVVDDSQLPKDRFSAERLKGVDSTLKIQPAKLEDSAVYLCASSRAGSSQGHGYTFGSGTRLTVV.

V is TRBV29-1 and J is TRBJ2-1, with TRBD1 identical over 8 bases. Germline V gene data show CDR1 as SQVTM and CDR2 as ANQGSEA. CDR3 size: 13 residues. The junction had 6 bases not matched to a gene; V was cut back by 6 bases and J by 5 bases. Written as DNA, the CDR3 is TGCAGCGTGGCAGGGGGCGCGGACAATGAGCAGTTCTTC. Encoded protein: CSVAGGADNEQFF.

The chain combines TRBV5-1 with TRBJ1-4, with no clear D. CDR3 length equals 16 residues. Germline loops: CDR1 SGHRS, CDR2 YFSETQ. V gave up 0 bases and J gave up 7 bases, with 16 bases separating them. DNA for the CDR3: TGCGCCAGCAGCTTGGCCGGGGAAATGATTGGTGAAAAACTGTTTTTT. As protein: CASSLAGEMIGEKLFF.

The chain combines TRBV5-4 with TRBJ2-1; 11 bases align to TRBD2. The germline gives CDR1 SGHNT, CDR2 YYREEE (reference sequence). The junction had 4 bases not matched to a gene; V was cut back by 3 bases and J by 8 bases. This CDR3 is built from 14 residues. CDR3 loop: CASSYGTSGYEQFF. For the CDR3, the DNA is TGTGCCAGCAGCTACGGGACTAGCGGATATGAGCAGTTCTTC.

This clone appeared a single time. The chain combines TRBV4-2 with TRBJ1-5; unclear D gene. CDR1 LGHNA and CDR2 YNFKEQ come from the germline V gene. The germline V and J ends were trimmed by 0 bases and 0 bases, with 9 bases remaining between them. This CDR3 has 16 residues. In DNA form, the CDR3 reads TGTGCCAGCAGCCAAGATAGCGGGTATAGCAATCAGCCCCAGCATTTT. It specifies CASSQDSGYSNQPQHF.

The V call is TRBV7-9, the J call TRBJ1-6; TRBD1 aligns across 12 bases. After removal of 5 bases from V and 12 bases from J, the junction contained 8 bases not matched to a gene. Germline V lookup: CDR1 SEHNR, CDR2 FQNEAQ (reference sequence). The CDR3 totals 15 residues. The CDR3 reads CASSAGGQGALPLHF. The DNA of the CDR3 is TGTGCCAGCAGCGCCGGGGGACAGGGGGCCTTACCCCTCCACTTT.

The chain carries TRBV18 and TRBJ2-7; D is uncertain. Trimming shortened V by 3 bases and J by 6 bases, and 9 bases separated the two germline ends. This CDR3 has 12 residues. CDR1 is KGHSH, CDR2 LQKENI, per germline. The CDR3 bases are TGTGCCAGCTCACCGAGGCGTGGCGAGCAGTACTTC. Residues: CASSPRRGEQYF. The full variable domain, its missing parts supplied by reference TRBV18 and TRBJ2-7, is NAGVMQNPRHLVRRRGQEARLRCSPMKGHSHVYWYRQLPEEGLKFMVYLQKENIIDESGMPKERFSAEFPKEGPSILRIQQVVRGDSAAYFCASSPRRGEQYFGPGTRLTVT.